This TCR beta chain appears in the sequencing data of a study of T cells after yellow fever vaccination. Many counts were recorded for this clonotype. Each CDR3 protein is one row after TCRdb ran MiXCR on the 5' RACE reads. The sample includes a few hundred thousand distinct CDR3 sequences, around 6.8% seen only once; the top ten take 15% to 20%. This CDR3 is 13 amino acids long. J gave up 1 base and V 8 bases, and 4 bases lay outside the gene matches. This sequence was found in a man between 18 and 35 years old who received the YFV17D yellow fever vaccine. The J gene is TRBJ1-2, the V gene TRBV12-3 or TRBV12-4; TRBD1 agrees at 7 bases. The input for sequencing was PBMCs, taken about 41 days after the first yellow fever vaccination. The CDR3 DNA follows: TGTGCCAGCTACCGGGACAGTAACTATGGCTACACCTTC. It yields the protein CASYRDSNYGYTF.